This T cell receptor beta chain derives from a study of cytomegalovirus exposure and HLA in healthy donors. Overall study: Researchers found that approximately 85% of about 400 genotyped donors fell within the Caucasian-associated ancestry cluster.

As concerns this clone: Its antigen is undetermined.

Study observations and caveats: In all likelihood, a cluster of highly shared sequence variants was a sequencing artifact. Some V segments, including TRBV6-2 and TRBV6-3, were excluded as indistinguishable.

The PCR ran on 60 Vbeta and 13 Jbeta primers. Profiled with immunoSEQ multiplex PCR; TCRdb holds only in-frame clones, not every one. The table lists some 160,000 clones, around four fifths of them singletons. V shed 6 bases and J shed 5 bases, with 19 bases lying between them. The CDR3 length is 16 residues. Per germline, CDR1 MGHDK and CDR2 SYGVNS. The TCR comes from a man aged 18 to 29 in good health and CMV-seronegative. The rearrangement uses TRBV25-1 and TRBJ1-4; D unclear. The sequenced sample was PBMCs. CDR3 nucleotide sequence: TGTGCCAGCAGAAGAACCTCAGGTCCGCCCAATGAAAAACTGTTTTTT. This encodes CASRRTSGPPNEKLFF.